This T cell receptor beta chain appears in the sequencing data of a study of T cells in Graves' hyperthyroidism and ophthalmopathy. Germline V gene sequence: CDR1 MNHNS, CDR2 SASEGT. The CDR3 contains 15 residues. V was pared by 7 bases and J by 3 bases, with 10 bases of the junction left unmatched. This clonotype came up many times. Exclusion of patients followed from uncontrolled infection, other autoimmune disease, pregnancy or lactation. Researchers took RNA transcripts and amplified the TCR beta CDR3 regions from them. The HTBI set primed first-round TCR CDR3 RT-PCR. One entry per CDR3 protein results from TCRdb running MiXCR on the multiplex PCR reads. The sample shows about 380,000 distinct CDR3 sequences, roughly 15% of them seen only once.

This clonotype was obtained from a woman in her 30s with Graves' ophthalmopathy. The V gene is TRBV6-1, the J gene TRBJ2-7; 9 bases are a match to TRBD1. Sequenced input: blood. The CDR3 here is CASTGGQGRNYEQYF. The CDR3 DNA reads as TGTGCCAGCACAGGAGGACAGGGGAGAAACTACGAGCAGTACTTC.